This T cell receptor beta chain appears in the sequencing data of a study of blood T cell repertoires in COVID-19. At the level of the study: Collection of acute and convalescent COVID-19 samples took place in the United States, Italy and Spain. The analysed material was cDNA or gDNA that came from T cells, B-cell-depleted T cells, or PBMCs.

The CDR3 spans 15 residues. CDR1 and CDR2 (germline): MNHNY, SVGAGI (reference sequence). V lost 8 bases and J lost 5, with 20 bases in between. Clones were read by immunoSEQ multiplex PCR, and TCRdb kept only the in-frame ones, dropping some. The table records about 140,000 clones, roughly 77% of them present only once. The sample comprised peripheral blood. The chain employs TRBV6-6 and TRBJ2-3, with D perhaps matching TRBD2 (5 bases). The TCR was taken from a man between 60 and 75 years old with acute or convalescent COVID-19. The CDR3 DNA is TGTGCCAGCTCTCTATTGCTAGAGGGCAAAGATACGCAGTATTTT. This encodes CASSLLLEGKDTQYF.